Sequencing of this T cell receptor beta chain was carried out in a study of cytomegalovirus exposure and HLA in healthy donors. Study findings and constraints: Cytomegalovirus-associated status was assigned to some 160 TCR beta chains. Rare TCR sequences dominated, though some public TCRs recurred in many donors. Reports indicated that the classifier achieved high specificity and sensitivity in diagnosing cytomegalovirus status. In vitro checks showed that three CMV-associated chains really do target CMV antigens.

Libraries were prepared by immunoSEQ multiplex PCR; TCRdb keeps only in-frame clonotypes and omits some of them. The profile shows about 200,000 clones, 70% to 90% of them singletons. A remark on this clone: The antigen remains undetermined.

The TCR sequence derives from a woman aged 18 to 35 in good health and CMV-seronegative. Source material: PBMCs.

The CDR3 here is CASSSRQGAVYNEQFF. The CDR3 region has the DNA TGTGCCAGCAGTTCCCGACAGGGGGCGGTCTACAATGAGCAGTTCTTC. The genes are TRBV28 and TRBJ2-1; TRBD1 agrees at 10 bases. The length of the CDR3 is 16 residues. Germline values: CDR1 MDHEN, CDR2 SYDVKM. Trimming took 4 bases from V and 3 from J; bases not matched to a gene: 6. Together with reference TRBV28 and TRBJ2-1, the CDR3 gives the full variable domain: DVKVTQSSRYLVKRTGEKVFLECVQDMDHENMFWYRQDPGLGLRLIYFSYDVKMKEKGDIPEGYSVSREKKERFSLILESASTNQTSMYLCASSSRQGAVYNEQFFGPGTRLTVL.